This T cell receptor beta chain was recovered during a study of a mutant IDH1 vaccine in newly diagnosed glioma. Across the whole study: Patients were pretreated with radiotherapy, temozolomide, or both, mostly both. Visits designated V12 and V13 were conducted at weeks 35 and 47, respectively.

In its sample, this clone was seen a few times. Its matching antigen is unknown. Study results and caveats: Vaccine-induced responses were seen in around 93% of patients, spanning several MHC alleles.

Method: immunoSEQ multiplex PCR; TCRdb's copy keeps in-frame clones and lacks some. This sample has 69,000 or so clones, with 85% to 90% found just once. The CDR3 length is 13 residues. The germline V gene encodes CDR1 SQVTM and CDR2 ANQGSEA. J was trimmed by 1 base and V by 4 bases; bases with no gene match: 3. Time point meaning: week 35, safety follow-up. Each vaccine dose was 300 ug of mutant IDH1 20-mer peptide, with topical imiquimod. Donors had new WHO grade 3 or 4 IDH1-mutant, ATRX-lost astrocytomas. Source: PBMCs, taken from a glioma patient whose treatment included an IDH1 peptide vaccine. The rearrangement uses TRBV29-1 and TRBJ1-1, with 7 bases identical to TRBD1. This clonotype originated in a man aged 25-45 years with glioma. The CDR3 sequence is CSVVRTGNTEAFF. CDR3 nucleotides: TGCAGCGTTGTTCGGACAGGGAACACTGAAGCTTTCTTT.